These 27 T cell receptor beta chains were all obtained from the same sample, sequenced in a study of CD8+ T cells in alopecia areata. RNA, once extracted, was reverse transcribed into cDNA for use as the sequencing template. TCRdb keeps only in-frame clones here, not all; method: immunoSEQ multiplex PCR. This sample has around 250,000 clones; around two thirds occur once, and the top ten carry around 1.2%. The source material was CD4+ T cells sorted from blood, sampled at week 0. Receptors were obtained from a human donor with alopecia areata.

This chain links TRBV29-1 with TRBJ2-5, with D maybe TRBD1 (5 bases). The CDR3 contains 12 residues. V dropped 4 bases and J dropped 5 bases, with 11 bases sitting between them. Per germline, CDR1 SQVTM and CDR2 ANQGSEA. The DNA for the CDR3 is TGCAGCGTTGGACAGAACCCTGAGACCCAGTACTTC. Translated: CSVGQNPETQYF. Variable domain in full (rest from reference TRBV29-1 and TRBJ2-5): SAVISQKPSRDICQRGTSLTIQCQVDSQVTMMFWYRQQPGQSLTLIATANQGSEATYESGFVIDKFPISRPNLTFSTLTVSNMSPEDSSIYLCSVGQNPETQYFGPGTRLLVL.

The chain links TRBV29-1 to TRBJ2-5; 14 bases match TRBD2. The CDR3 is 16 amino acids. The germline V gene has CDR1 SQVTM and CDR2 ANQGSEA. The trim removed 4 bases at V and 2 bases at J, leaving 6 bases unmatched. In nucleotides, the CDR3 is TGCAGCGTTGTGCTAGGACTAGCGGGGGGACAAGAGACCCAGTACTTC. This encodes CSVVLGLAGGQETQYF.

The rearrangement joins TRBV30 to TRBJ1-2, with no clear D. CDR3 length: 12 residues. V was pared by 2 bases and J by 5 bases, with 9 bases between. Germline CDR1 and CDR2: GTSNPN and SVGIG (reference sequence). Written as DNA, the CDR3 is TGTGCCTGGAGTCCTGGCGAATATGGCTACACCTTC. This codes for CAWSPGEYGYTF. The full variable domain, its missing parts supplied by reference TRBV30 and TRBJ1-2, is SQTIHQWPATLVQPVGSPLSLECTVEGTSNPNLYWYRQAAGRGLQLLFYSVGIGQISSEVPQNLSASRPQDRQFILSSKKLLLSDSGFYLCAWSPGEYGYTFGSGTRLTVV.

The chain has TRBV15 and TRBJ1-6, with D possibly being TRBD1 (5 bases). This CDR3 has 16 residues. Germline loops: CDR1 LNHNV, CDR2 YYDKDF (reference sequence). The V end was cut by 0 bases, the J end by 9 bases, with 15 bases between. The CDR3 here is CATSREQPGRPSPLHF. CDR3 bases: TGTGCCACCAGCAGAGAGCAACCGGGACGGCCTTCACCCCTCCACTTT.

The sample holds a few counts of this clone. The rearrangement joins TRBV13 to TRBJ2-1; no firm D call. V lost 5 bases, J lost 9 bases, and 8 bases lay in between. The CDR3 totals 11 residues. Germline V gives CDR1 PRHDT, CDR2 FYEKMQ (reference sequence). The CDR3 region is CASSLQSEQFF. The CDR3 DNA reads TGTGCCAGCAGCCTGCAGAGTGAGCAGTTCTTC.

This clone was counted a single time. The CDR3, as DNA: TGTGCCAGCAGCTTACAGACTCAGGGGGAGCAGTACTTC. Encoded protein: CASSLQTQGEQYF. This chain connects TRBV7-3 to TRBJ2-7; the D gene is possibly TRBD1 (6 bases). The CDR3 length is 13 residues. The germline V gene encodes CDR1 SGHTA and CDR2 FQGTGA. Between the trimmed V and J ends, which lost 2 bases and 7 bases, there was a span of 12 bases. The full variable domain, rest sourced from reference TRBV7-3 and TRBJ2-7, is GAGVSQTPSNKVTEKGKYVELRCDPISGHTALYWYRQSLGQGPEFLIYFQGTGAADDSGLPNDRFFAVRPEGSVSTLKIQRTERGDSAVYLCASSLQTQGEQYFGPGTRLTVT.

The rearrangement links TRBV14 to TRBJ2-7; D is possibly TRBD2 (5 bases). CDR1 SGHDN and CDR2 FVKESK come from the germline V gene. V lost 0 bases and J lost 0, with 15 bases in between. This CDR3 is 17 amino acids long. CDR3 sequence reads: CASSQELSPGYSYEQYF. In nucleotides, the CDR3 is TGTGCCAGCAGCCAAGAATTGAGTCCGGGGTACTCCTACGAGCAGTACTTC.

The table lists this clone with a few counts. V and J are TRBV6-5 and TRBJ2-2, with D perhaps assigned TRBD1 or TRBD2 (6 bases each). The CDR3 sequence is 12 residues long. The germline gives CDR1 MNHEY, CDR2 SVGAGI. V dropped 8 bases and J dropped 6 bases, with 10 bases sitting between them. CDR3 coding DNA: TGTGCCAGCGTGGGGGGCCCCGGGGAGCTGTTTTTT. Its protein product is CASVGGPGELFF.

The chain couples TRBV4-3 to TRBJ2-7; perhaps D is TRBD1 or TRBD2 (6 bases each). The CDR3 totals 13 residues. The V gene lost 1 base and the J gene lost 6 bases, with 10 bases spanning the gap. Germline V CDR1 and CDR2: LGHNA, YSLEER. The DNA for the CDR3 is TGCGCCAGCAGCCAAGTTCCGGGGGCCGAGCAGTACTTC. Amino acids: CASSQVPGAEQYF.

As regards this clone: This same CDR3 is encoded by further DNA sequences in the sample. The genes are TRBV5-1 and TRBJ2-5; a weak D match, TRBD2 (6 bases). CDR3 length: 13 amino acids. Germline values: CDR1 SGHRS, CDR2 YFSETQ. The ends were cut back, 0 bases at V and 3 bases at J, with 6 bases in the middle. The CDR3 DNA reads as TGCGCCAGCAGCTTGGGACTAGAAGAGACCCAGTACTTC. As protein: CASSLGLEETQYF.

The chain has TRBV6-5 and TRBJ2-1; no reliable D call. CDR1 MNHEY and CDR2 SVGAGI come from the germline V gene. Trimming removed 0 bases from V and 10 bases from J, with 10 bases in between. The CDR3 extends over 13 amino acids. The CDR3 sequence is CASSYSKDVEQFF. The CDR3 DNA is TGTGCCAGCAGTTACTCGAAGGACGTCGAGCAGTTCTTC.

This chain joins TRBV4-1 and TRBJ2-6; D is ambiguous. The CDR3 has 14 residues. Germline assignment: CDR1 MGHRA and CDR2 YSYEKL. Trimming removed 0 bases from V and 3 bases from J, with 3 bases in between. The CDR3, as DNA: TGCGCCAGCAGCCAAGATGTTGGGGCCAACGTCCTGACTTTC. Translation gives CASSQDVGANVLTF.

The V call is TRBV30, the J call TRBJ1-1; no clear D. V was clipped by 3 bases and J by 5 bases, with 22 bases between them. In germline, CDR1 is GTSNPN, CDR2 SVGIG (reference sequence). The CDR3 loop spans 16 amino acids. The chain's CDR3 is CAWRIRAGVTGTEAFF. Written as DNA, the CDR3 is TGTGCCTGGAGGATCCGGGCGGGCGTTACGGGAACTGAAGCTTTCTTT.

The CDR3 DNA reads as TGTGCCTGGAGTGAAGGGTTAGCGGGGGTAACAAGCACAGATACGCAGTATTTT. Translating gives CAWSEGLAGVTSTDTQYF. The V call is TRBV30, the J call TRBJ2-3; 9 bases are shared with TRBD2. Germline lookup yields CDR1 GTSNPN and CDR2 SVGIG (reference sequence). The CDR3 runs 18 residues. Trimming cost V 1 base and J 0 bases; bases outside gene matches: 11.

The chain is built from TRBV6-1 and TRBJ2-5; D possibly corresponds to TRBD2 (5 bases). Trimming left V 4 bases short and J 4 bases short, with 13 bases between. The CDR3 consists of 14 residues. Germline CDR1 reads MNHNS; CDR2 reads SASEGT. The CDR3 sequence: CASSALAAGETQYF. CDR3 coding DNA: TGTGCCAGCAGTGCCCTCGCGGCGGGAGAGACCCAGTACTTC.

The chain recombines TRBV19 with TRBJ2-7, with D perhaps matching TRBD1 (6 bases). The CDR3 has 13 residues. The V gene lost 6 bases and the J gene lost 7 bases, with 16 bases spanning the gap. The germline gives CDR1 LNHDA, CDR2 SQIVND (reference sequence). The CDR3 loop is CASSSRDTLEQYF. The DNA for the CDR3 is TGTGCCAGTAGCTCCCGGGACACCTTGGAGCAGTACTTC.

The chain links TRBV29-1 to TRBJ2-1; 7 positions agree with TRBD1. Germline V gives CDR1 SQVTM, CDR2 ANQGSEA. Losses at the gene ends were 7 bases for V and 7 bases for J; bases not matched to a gene: 7. This CDR3 is built from 12 residues. In DNA form, the CDR3 reads TGCAGCGCCGACAGGGTGGGTAATGAGCAGTTCTTC. Translating it yields CSADRVGNEQFF.

This rearrangement joins TRBV5-1 to TRBJ1-5, with a possible D match to TRBD1 (6 bases). V lost 2 bases and J 5 bases, leaving 11 bases between the germline ends. Germline CDR1 and CDR2: SGHRS and YFSETQ. This CDR3 is 14 amino acids long. The CDR3 protein is CASSLSGADQPQHF. Written as DNA, the CDR3 is TGCGCCAGCAGCTTATCGGGGGCGGATCAGCCCCAGCATTTT.

This clone was counted only a few times. This chain's CDR3 is CASSQAPQGPDTQYF. The CDR3 region has the DNA TGCGCCAGCAGCCAAGCACCACAGGGTCCAGATACGCAGTATTTT. V is TRBV4-1 and J is TRBJ2-3; TRBD1 might be the D (6 bases). The germline V gene has CDR1 MGHRA and CDR2 YSYEKL. V lost 1 base to trimming and J lost 4 bases, with 12 bases between them. The CDR3 sequence is 15 residues long.

J is TRBJ1-1 and V is TRBV5-1; no clear D gene. Trimming removed 0 bases at V and 1 base at J, with 10 bases between. There are 15 residues in the CDR3. CDR1 is SGHRS, CDR2 YFSETQ, per germline. DNA of the CDR3: TGCGCCAGCAGCTTGGTTGGCGTCCCGAACACTGAAGCTTTCTTT. Residues: CASSLVGVPNTEAFF.

V and J are TRBV29-1 and TRBJ1-2; 8 positions match TRBD1. CDR1 and CDR2 (germline): SQVTM, ANQGSEA. Trimming cost V 7 bases and J 6 bases; bases outside gene matches: 16. The CDR3 covers 15 residues. Written as DNA, the CDR3 is TGCAGCGCCACTACCCCCACAGGGGGAAGTCATGGCTACACCTTC. Its protein is CSATTPTGGSHGYTF.

CDR3 nucleotide sequence: TGTGCCAGCAGTCATCCGGGACAGGGGATAGAGACCCAGTACTTC. It specifies CASSHPGQGIETQYF. V and J are TRBV27 and TRBJ2-5, with TRBD1 identical over 10 bases. The V and J ends lost 5 bases and 4 bases, in that order; junction bases with no gene match: 7. This CDR3 comprises 15 residues. Per the germline V gene, CDR1 is MNHEY and CDR2 is SMNVEV (reference sequence).

This clone was observed a handful of times. The chain combines TRBV29-1 with TRBJ1-2; D gene uncertain. The CDR3 loop spans 13 amino acids. Trimming shortened V by 7 bases and J by 2 bases, and 14 bases separated the two germline ends. The germline V gene has CDR1 SQVTM and CDR2 ANQGSEA. CDR3 protein: CSASGSWNYGYTF. The CDR3 DNA follows: TGCAGCGCTTCCGGCTCATGGAACTATGGCTACACCTTC.

This clone occurred a few times. This chain links TRBV15 with TRBJ2-5; D is unclear. The CDR3 runs 15 residues. Germline V gene sequence: CDR1 LNHNV, CDR2 YYDKDF (reference sequence). V dropped 5 bases and J dropped 5 bases, with 18 bases sitting between them. Written as DNA, the CDR3 is TGTGCCACCAGCTTGGTGGCTCTTAGCTTGGAGACCCAGTACTTC. Its translation: CATSLVALSLETQYF.

The V and J genes are TRBV29-1 and TRBJ2-7; tentatively, D is TRBD1 (6 bases). The CDR3 spans 14 residues. V was shortened by 6 bases and J by 2 bases, with 17 bases between the two germline ends. In germline, CDR1 is SQVTM, CDR2 ANQGSEA. CDR3 nucleotide sequence: TGCAGCGTCACCGGGACAAGAGGCACCTACGAGCAGTACTTC. Protein sequence: CSVTGTRGTYEQYF.

The genes are TRBV7-9 and TRBJ1-2; D gene unclear. Germline V gene data show CDR1 as SEHNR and CDR2 as FQNEAQ (reference sequence). V lost 3 bases, J lost 6 bases, and 11 bases lay in between. This CDR3 has 13 residues. The CDR3: CASSFPAGNGYTF. The CDR3 nucleotides read TGTGCCAGCAGCTTCCCGGCCGGGAATGGCTACACCTTC.

This clone was detected only once. This chain connects TRBV6-6 to TRBJ1-1; tentative D call: TRBD1 (5 bases). Germline V gene sequence: CDR1 MNHNY, CDR2 SVGAGI (reference sequence). The CDR3 totals 16 residues. The V end lost 2 bases, the J end lost 0 bases, and 13 bases lay between the germline ends. CDR3 protein: CASSYTGVGLNTEAFF. The CDR3 nucleotides read TGTGCCAGCAGTTACACAGGTGTAGGGTTGAACACTGAAGCTTTCTTT.